The 30 T cell receptor beta chains below were found in one sample sequenced in a study of blood T cells in healthy people across ages (dated by TCRdb to between 2014 and 2017). The protocol used for the library was 5' RACE. Reads for this sample came from an Illumina HiSeq 2500. A second PCR of roughly 7 to 12 cycles was run with a J-beta primer mix and a sample-barcoded 5' primer. Clones were called with MiXCR by TCRdb after fastp trimmed the public reads at Q25, and only in-frame beta chains were retained. Every distinct CDR3 protein forms one entry, paired with its most common genes and DNA. The sample table holds about 1.7 million distinct CDR3 sequences, of which approximately 30% were seen once. 6.5% to 8.5% of the sample goes to the ten largest clones. Sequencing was done on a sample of blood. Source of these receptors: a woman in her twenties or thirties in good health.

There are a few counts of this clonotype. Here the CDR3 DNA reads TGTGCCAGCAGCTTAAAGGGAGAAGCTTTCTTT. It specifies CASSLKGEAFF. The chain has TRBV11-2 and TRBJ1-1; unclear D gene. CDR1 is SGHAT and CDR2 is FQNNGV in the germline V gene. The CDR3 runs to 11 residues. The V gene lost 2 bases and the J gene lost 8 bases, with 6 bases spanning the gap.

Details on this clonotype: The DNA is omitted, as the CDR3 cannot be located on it reliably, and the CDR3 follows TCRdb's listing. The chain recombines TRBV9 with TRBJ1-2; TRBD1 was called by the table and not checked on the DNA. From its first to its last residue, the CDR3 has 14 amino acids. The V gene's germline CDR1 is SGDLS and CDR2 YYNGEE. CDR3 region: CAGSPGQGNYGCTF.

A remark on this clonotype: A much more abundant neighbour one base away suggests this may be a read error. This chain uses TRBV7-3 with TRBJ2-3, with TRBD2 identical over 10 bases. The CDR3 is made up of 15 amino acids. The ends lost 8 bases at V and 1 base at J; junction bases unmatched: 6. CDR1 SGHTA and CDR2 FQGTGA come from the germline V gene. In DNA form, the CDR3 reads TGTGCCAGCGGCTACGGACTAGCGGGCACAGATACGCAGTATTTT. Residues: CASGYGLAGTDTQYF.

This clonotype has only a few counts. V is TRBV28 and J is TRBJ1-5; a possible D gene is TRBD1 (6 bases). This CDR3 is 16 amino acids long. CDR1 and CDR2 (germline): MDHEN, SYDVKM. V lost 6 bases to trimming and J lost 0 bases, with 15 bases between them. The CDR3 DNA reads TGTGCCAGCAGACCGACAGGAGACTATAGCAATCAGCCCCAGCATTTT. Protein product: CASRPTGDYSNQPQHF.

The chain carries TRBV20-1 and TRBJ2-5, with 9 bases that match TRBD1. Trimming at V came to 5 bases and at J to 7 bases, leaving 17 bases not matched to a gene. Germline V gives CDR1 DFQATT, CDR2 SNEGSKA (reference sequence). The CDR3 totals 16 residues. The CDR3 protein is CSARQGGAEGWGTQYF. CDR3 nucleotide sequence: TGCAGTGCTCGACAGGGGGGAGCGGAGGGTTGGGGGACCCAGTACTTC.

This clonotype was recorded at least ten times. The chain carries TRBV4-1 and TRBJ2-7, with TRBD2 matching over 8 bases. V gave up 3 bases and J gave up 0 bases; unmatched junction bases: 4. The CDR3 has 15 residues. From germline, CDR1 is MGHRA and CDR2 YSYEKL. CDR3 amino acids: CASSQAGGDSYEQYF. CDR3 nucleotide sequence: TGCGCCAGCAGCCAGGCGGGGGGAGACTCCTACGAGCAGTACTTC.

This clonotype was recorded a few times. V and J are TRBV7-2 and TRBJ2-5; no clear D. V was pared by 5 bases and J by 5 bases, with 12 bases between. Per germline, CDR1 SGHTA and CDR2 FQGNSA. CDR3 size: 13 residues. The CDR3 coding sequence is TGTGCCAGCAGCCCTACAACTGCCGAGACCCAGTACTTC. This translates into CASSPTTAETQYF. Drawing the rest from reference TRBV7-2 and TRBJ2-5, the complete variable domain is GAGVSQSPSNKVTEKGKDVELRCDPISGHTALYWYRQSLGQGLEFLIYFQGNSAPDKSGLPSDRFSAERTGGSVSTLTIQRTQQEDSAVYLCASSPTTAETQYFGPGTRLLVL.

This clonotype was seen a handful of times. This chain joins TRBV2 and TRBJ2-4; D might be TRBD2 (7 bases). TRBJ2-7 explains the end of the DNA better; the J call may be wrong. The CDR3 extends over 13 amino acids. Germline V lookup: CDR1 SNHLY, CDR2 FYNNEI. CDR3 nucleotide sequence: TGTGCCAGCGGGGGGGTTGGGGACATCGAGCAGTACTTC. It codes for CASGGVGDIEQYF.

J is TRBJ2-5 and V is TRBV29-1; 7 nucleotides line up with TRBD2. Per germline, CDR1 SQVTM and CDR2 ANQGSEA. There are 14 residues in the CDR3. Trimming removed 8 bases from V and 0 bases from J; junction bases left unmatched: 9. As DNA, the CDR3 is TGCAGCAACAGACTAGCTGGCAACCAAGAGACCCAGTACTTC. Translation gives CSNRLAGNQETQYF.

This clonotype was detected ten times or more. V usage is TRBV6-6 and J usage is TRBJ2-7; 8 bases line up with TRBD1. This CDR3 is built from 16 residues. Trimming removed 2 bases from V and 2 bases from J; junction bases left unmatched: 8. CDR1 is MNHNY and CDR2 is SVGAGI in the germline V gene (reference sequence). The CDR3 DNA sequence: TGTGCCAGCAGTTACGATCGACAGGGGATGGCCTACGAGCAGTACTTC. Translation gives CASSYDRQGMAYEQYF.

This clonotype was observed a handful of times. Here the CDR3 DNA reads TGCGCCAGCAGCCAAGACTGGTCTAGCGGGATGAACGCAGATACGCAGTATTTT. Translating gives CASSQDWSSGMNADTQYF. The chain recombines TRBV4-3 with TRBJ2-3, with 9 bases aligning to TRBD2. The germline gives CDR1 LGHNA, CDR2 YSLEER. The CDR3 length is 18 residues. With 0 bases clipped from V and 4 bases from J, the junction kept 11 bases outside the gene matches.

This clonotype was counted between two and nine times. V is TRBV5-1 and J is TRBJ2-7; a possible D gene is TRBD1 (5 bases). The CDR3 sequence is 14 residues long. Germline lookup yields CDR1 SGHRS and CDR2 YFSETQ. V was cut by 0 bases and J by 2 bases, with 9 bases left in between. The DNA for the CDR3 is TGCGCCAGCAGCTTGGAACAGGTTCCCTACGAGCAGTACTTC. Residues: CASSLEQVPYEQYF.

This clonotype was seen only a few times. The CDR3 protein is CASSRNDARNEKLFF. As DNA, the CDR3 is TGTGCCAGCAGTAGAAATGACGCCAGAAATGAAAAACTGTTTTTT. The chain joins TRBV6-5 to TRBJ1-4; D is unclear. This CDR3 comprises 15 residues. Germline CDR1 reads MNHEY; CDR2 reads SVGAGI. The V gene lost 5 bases and the J gene lost 5 bases, with 15 bases spanning the gap.

The sample holds a few counts of this clonotype. The gene calls are TRBV7-6 and TRBJ2-3, with TRBD2 matching over 9 bases. Germline CDR1 is SGHVS and CDR2 is FNYEAQ. The CDR3 is 15 amino acids. J lost 5 bases, V lost 3 bases, and 6 bases had no gene match. The CDR3 coding sequence is TGTGCCAGCAGCTTTGGCGGGGGGGCCGGAGATACGCAGTATTTT. Its translation: CASSFGGGAGDTQYF.

The V and J genes are TRBV20-1 and TRBJ2-1; possible D gene TRBD1, 5 bases. Germline CDR1 DFQATT, CDR2 SNEGSKA (reference sequence). Trimming removed 3 bases at V and 4 bases at J, with 10 bases between. The CDR3 is made up of 13 amino acids. Written as DNA, the CDR3 is TGCAGTGCTAGCAGACAGACATACAATGAGCAGTTCTTC. Protein: CSASRQTYNEQFF.

This sequence joins TRBV5-1 and TRBJ1-1; tentative D call: TRBD1 (5 bases). The CDR3 runs to 15 residues. The V end lost 0 bases, the J end lost 0 bases, and 9 bases lay between the germline ends. Germline lookup yields CDR1 SGHRS and CDR2 YFSETQ. For the CDR3, the DNA is TGCGCCAGCAGCTTGGCGCAGGGTTTGAACACTGAAGCTTTCTTT. This sequence encodes CASSLAQGLNTEAFF.

This clonotype was recorded a few times. This rearrangement joins TRBV6-5 to TRBJ1-5; unclear D gene. V lost 6 bases and J lost 4, with 16 bases in between. This CDR3 has 15 amino acids. Germline CDR1 and CDR2: MNHEY and SVGAGI. The CDR3 sequence is CASSYNRDRNQPQHF. As DNA, the CDR3 is TGTGCCAGCAGCTACAATCGGGATCGGAATCAGCCCCAGCATTTT.

This CDR3 is CASSFGGAVYEQFF. In DNA form, the CDR3 reads TGTGCCAGCAGCTTCGGGGGAGCGGTATATGAGCAGTTCTTC. V usage is TRBV5-5 and J usage is TRBJ2-1; tentative D call: TRBD2 (6 bases). The germline CDR1 and CDR2 sequences are SGHKS and YYEKEE (reference sequence). V lost 2 bases, J lost 8 bases, and 14 bases lay in between. This CDR3 region has 14 residues.

This clonotype was counted at least ten times. The chain joins TRBV5-1 to TRBJ2-5; 8 bases line up with TRBD2. The CDR3 has 16 amino acids. The V and J ends lost 0 bases and 5 bases, in that order; junction bases with no gene match: 9. Germline V CDR1 and CDR2: SGHRS, YFSETQ. CDR3 nucleotide sequence: TGCGCCAGCAGCTTGGGCGTGACTAGCGTATCGGAGACCCAGTACTTC. Translating it yields CASSLGVTSVSETQYF.

The chain employs TRBV18 and TRBJ2-7; D unclear. The CDR3 contains 13 residues. V lost 2 bases to trimming and J lost 7 bases, with 12 bases between them. Germline V gene data show CDR1 as KGHSH and CDR2 as LQKENI. CDR3 region: CASSPGIYNEQYF. DNA for the CDR3: TGTGCCAGCTCACCAGGTATCTACAATGAGCAGTACTTC.

This clonotype was counted many times. The genes are TRBV10-3 and TRBJ2-7, with a tentative D call TRBD2 (6 bases). The CDR3 runs to 13 residues. The germline V and J ends were trimmed by 11 bases and 3 bases, with 17 bases remaining between them. Germline CDR1 and CDR2: ENHRY and SYGVKD. DNA for the CDR3: TGTGCCTCCACCCCCCGGGAGTACTACGAGCAGTACTTC. Residues: CASTPREYYEQYF.

V is TRBV20-1 and J is TRBJ2-5, with TRBD2 matching 15 bases. CDR1 is DFQATT, CDR2 SNEGSKA, per germline (reference sequence). The CDR3 runs 14 residues. V lost 4 bases, J lost 11 bases, and 8 bases stayed unmatched. The chain's CDR3 is CSANLPGLAGGQYF. The CDR3 coding sequence is TGCAGTGCTAATTTACCGGGACTAGCGGGAGGTCAGTACTTC.

This clonotype was recorded many times. The gene calls are TRBV6-1 and TRBJ2-4, with 9 nucleotides matching TRBD1. V was clipped by 0 bases and J by 1 base; unmatched bases: 13. Germline V gives CDR1 MNHNS, CDR2 SASEGT. CDR3 size: 20 residues. This CDR3 is CASSEAPGTGLEKAKNIQYF. Here the CDR3 DNA reads TGTGCCAGCAGTGAAGCCCCAGGGACAGGGTTGGAAAAGGCCAAAAACATTCAGTACTTC.

The gene calls are TRBV6-1 and TRBJ1-2; D gene unclear. Deletions cut 6 bases from V and 1 base from J, with 21 bases between. The CDR3 runs to 17 residues. The germline CDR1 and CDR2 sequences are MNHNS and SASEGT. The CDR3 reads CASSEIFIGRDNYGYTF. The CDR3 DNA is TGTGCCAGCAGCGAGATTTTTATAGGGCGAGATAACTATGGCTACACCTTC.

The chain is built from TRBV7-9 and TRBJ1-1; a weak D match, TRBD1 (6 bases). CDR3 length: 14 residues. The V end lost 7 bases, the J end lost 5 bases, and 17 bases lay between the germline ends. Per germline, CDR1 SEHNR and CDR2 FQNEAQ (reference sequence). In nucleotides, the CDR3 is TGTGCCAGCAAATCTACAGGGATCAGGACTGAAGCTTTCTTT. It is translated as CASKSTGIRTEAFF.

This clonotype turned up a few times. J is TRBJ2-1 and V is TRBV20-1; D unresolved. From germline, CDR1 is DFQATT and CDR2 SNEGSKA (reference sequence). The germline V and J ends were trimmed by 1 base and 8 bases, with 9 bases remaining between them. The CDR3 is 12 amino acids. The CDR3 here is CSARGKPDEQFF. CDR3 nucleotide sequence: TGCAGTGCTAGAGGAAAACCGGATGAGCAGTTCTTC.

The chain recombines TRBV24-1 with TRBJ1-2; tentatively, D is TRBD1 (5 bases). Per the germline V gene, CDR1 is KGHDR and CDR2 is SFDVKD. The V and J ends lost 4 bases and 3 bases respectively, with 14 bases between them. The CDR3 is 15 amino acids. CDR3 protein: CATSDPRGVDYGYTF. CDR3 in DNA: TGTGCCACCAGTGACCCCCGGGGGGTAGACTATGGCTACACCTTC.

This clonotype was seen many times. This rearrangement joins TRBV10-3 to TRBJ2-3; no clear D. CDR1 and CDR2 from the germline V gene are ENHRY and SYGVKD. The V end lost 6 bases, the J end lost 1 base, and 23 bases lay between the germline ends. The CDR3 extends over 18 amino acids. DNA for the CDR3: TGTGCCATCAGAGCCGGCCCGGACGGAAGCCCCCGCACAGATACGCAGTATTTT. Translation gives CAIRAGPDGSPRTDTQYF.

This clonotype has at least ten counts. The V and J genes are TRBV7-3 and TRBJ2-7; tentative D call: TRBD1 (6 bases). This CDR3 region has 13 residues. V lost 1 base and J 5 bases, leaving 9 bases between the germline ends. In germline, CDR1 is SGHTA, CDR2 FQGTGA. In DNA, the CDR3 is TGTGCCAGCAGCTTAAACAGGGATAACGAGCAGTACTTC. It codes for CASSLNRDNEQYF.

In this sample, this clonotype turned up many times. This rearrangement joins TRBV12-3 or TRBV12-4 to TRBJ2-6; weak D call: TRBD2 (7 bases). Trimming took 7 bases from V and 2 from J, leaving 15 bases between them. The CDR3 consists of 16 residues. Here the CDR3 DNA reads TGTGCCAGCACTCCGAGGGGGGGCGCTGGGGCCAACGTCCTGACTTTC. This translates into CASTPRGGAGANVLTF.